This is a list of T cell receptor beta chains from one sample in a study of T cell repertoires in cytomegalovirus infection. No antigen has been assigned to these receptors. One entry per CDR3 protein, called by TCRdb with MiXCR from the reads. This table has about 830,000 distinct CDR3 sequences, about 33% appearing once. This specimen was cultured CD8+ T cells from PBMCs, taken from culture after CMV antigen stimulation. The receptors were gathered from a human donor in good health (CMV status not recorded). Some clones in this sample may be carry-over from other donors' samples. CDR3s leave out the opening cysteine and the closing phenylalanine or tryptophan. The listing skips clone size in some rows; elsewhere it reads once, few, many or a size class.

V	size	J	CDR3
TRBV24-1	once	TRBJ2-3	ATSGPGGSVTDTQY
TRBV4-1	few	TRBJ2-2	ASSLRDFLDTGELF
TRBV3-1	few	TRBJ1-5	ASSQDSWVSQPQH
TRBV27	.	TRBJ2-3	ASSLMVGSSLSTDTQY
TRBV19	.	TRBJ1-5	ASRLSGNSNQPQH
TRBV5-5	.	TRBJ2-7	ASTPDLSEIYDYEQY
TRBV2	few	TRBJ2-3	ASSVLGTDTQY
TRBV20-1	few	TRBJ1-6	SAIRTEGLSPLH
TRBV12-3/TRBV12-4	few	TRBJ1-1	ASSFPGREAF
TRBV5-5	few	TRBJ2-2	ASSLEPRGYAGELF
TRBV4-1	many	TRBJ1-1	ASSEGQLWNTEAF
TRBV12-3/TRBV12-4	.	TRBJ1-2	ASISRDGPYGYT
TRBV6-2/TRBV6-3	.	TRBJ1-1	ASSYIQGATEAF
TRBV7-6	few	TRBJ2-1	ASSRRGGQYNEQF
TRBV25-1	few	TRBJ2-3	ASSPWRSRDDTDTQY
TRBV29-1	.	TRBJ1-1	SAWTGFAEAF
TRBV9	.	TRBJ1-2	ASEGRANYGYT
TRBV6-1	few	TRBJ2-1	ASIPFGSSYNEQF